This T cell receptor (beta chain) appears in the sequencing data of a study of blood T cells in healthy people across ages (dated by TCRdb to the mid-2010s). Study-level background: In model experiments, template switching captured about one uniquely barcoded TCR beta cDNA molecule for every two T cells. The study measured age-related changes in TCR beta repertoire diversity using deep sequencing normalized with unique cDNA molecular identifiers. Donors were grouped into four age groups: young (average roughly 16 years), middle-aged (under 40), aged (around 56) and long-lived (about 82). Donors of different ages were randomly distributed across sequencing lanes to avoid experimental bias. Two additional independent replicas of 1 million unique cDNA reads from the same blood draw were analyzed for two donors (one aged 18 to 30 and one aged 80 or older). Overall study outcomes, separate from this receptor: The CMV infection status of donors was not known, potentially confounding age-related changes in expanded clonotypes. Compared with the aged group, the long-lived group had more naive CD4+ T cells, fewer expanded clones and increased TCR diversity, a pattern suggesting age selection. Total diversity estimates from one million sequenced T cells were considered lower bounds and underestimates. As age increased, observed TCR beta diversity per million T cells dropped in a roughly linear way, and a significant reduction was already evident by age about 36. There was a strong correlation between observed TCR beta diversity and the percentage of naive T cells measured by flow cytometry. Since profiling was done on bulk unsorted PBMCs, naive and antigen-experienced compartments could not be conclusively compared.

Library creation used 5' RACE. A second roughly 6 to 12 cycle PCR used a sample-barcoded 5' primer and a J-beta primer mix. Each TCR beta cDNA molecule received a unique molecular identifier from a template-switch 5' adaptor carrying 12 random nucleotides. Each sample yielded at least 3 million CDR3-containing paired-end reads. The Mint cDNA synthesis kit, primed by a TRBC-specific oligonucleotide, was used to synthesize first-strand cDNA from all RNA. Following uracil-DNA glycosylase treatment, all cDNA underwent a first 18-cycle PCR with the universal primers M1SS and BC2_uni_R. From the authors' description of their analysis: For normalization, 1 million high-quality reads were randomly selected from each sample, with every read carrying a distinct molecular identifier. Instead of being binned into consensus sequences, reads with shared molecular identifiers were discarded. MiTCR, run with a Q25 quality threshold and the strictest error-elimination algorithm, handled CDR3 identification, clonotype clustering and error correction. A nonparametric unseen species model using Euler transformation provided a lower-bound estimate of total TCR beta diversity. In-frame beta chains were kept once TCRdb had trimmed the public reads at Q25 with fastp and called clones with MiXCR. One record per CDR3 amino acid sequence lists the most common genes and DNA. Clone size and V and J calls follow TCRdb, not the original study. The sample data list around 1,900,000 distinct CDR3 sequences, and 39% of these were observed just once. The top ten hold under 30% of the sample.

V sheds 0 bases and J sheds 6 bases, leaving 21 bases between their ends. From a lookup of the germline V gene, CDR1 and CDR2 are MGHRA and YSYEKL. Spanning cysteine to phenylalanine, the CDR3 consists of 18 amino acids. Of the read, only the CDR3 DNA is kept; its 54 bases are in frame from base 1. The approximately 39 donors, aged roughly 6 to 95 years, were systemically healthy Caucasian individuals from Russia. Each donor gave about 9.7 milliliters of peripheral blood, drawn into EDTA-treated Vacutainer tubes. PBMCs were isolated by Ficoll-Paque density-gradient centrifugation, with at least 7 million obtained per sample. Trizol reagent was used to extract total RNA from PBMCs, with at least 6 micrograms per sample. For every donor, an aliquot of PBMCs went through flow cytometry to measure the percentages of naive CD45RAhigh/CD27high T cells. This clonotype showed up just a few times. This receptor's antigen is unknown. Per-nucleotide qualities are absent, and no much larger clonotype sits a single base away.

The material sequenced was blood. The V and J segments used are TRBV4-1 and TRBJ2-4, with a tentative D gene TRBD2 over 5 matching bases. The source of this sequence is a human donor in good health. The base sequence is TGCGCCAGCAGCCAAGAAGGTAGAGGGAACCCCTGGAGAAACATTCAGTACTTC. Its product reads: CASSQEGRGNPWRNIQYF.